One sample yielded the 10 T cell receptor beta chains listed below, sequenced in a study of metastatic and nonmetastatic thyroid tumors. Thyroid surgery was preceded by no treatment in any patient. MiXCR was used by TCRdb to re-call the PCR reads. The sample includes about 89,000 clones, 12% of them seen just once. The sample consisted of tumor tissue. These receptors were collected from a female donor with papillary thyroid cancer or a benign thyroid nodule (not recorded which). Some clones in this sample may be carry-over from other donors' samples.

In its sample, this clone was seen many times. The V and J genes are TRBV10-3 and TRBJ2-1; possible D gene TRBD1, 6 bases. Between the trimmed V and J ends, which lost 4 bases and 3 bases, there was a span of 13 bases. The CDR3 spans 15 residues. Germline CDR1 and CDR2: ENHRY and SYGVKD. Here the CDR3 DNA reads TGTGCCATCAGTGGCTGGGACATCCTCTACAATGAGCAGTTCTTC. Translation: CAISGWDILYNEQFF.

In this sample, this clone turned up a few times. Being one base from a much bigger clone, this may be a read error. The genes are TRBV6-4 and TRBJ2-2; D is ambiguous. Germline V CDR1 and CDR2: MRHNA, SNTAGT. Trimming pared 7 bases from V and 0 bases from J, leaving 15 bases between. This CDR3 is 16 amino acids long. This chain's CDR3 is CASKLEVPANTGELFF. Written as DNA, the CDR3 is TGTGCCAGCAAGTTAGAGGTCCCCGCGAACACCGGGGAGCTGTTTTTT.

The chain combines TRBV7-8 with TRBJ1-1; D is ambiguous. Deletions cut 5 bases from V and 4 bases from J, with 14 bases between. Germline V gene sequence: CDR1 SGHVS, CDR2 FQNEAQ. The CDR3 spans 14 residues. CDR3 amino acids: CASSHQTLSTEAFF. Here the CDR3 DNA reads TGTGCCAGCAGCCACCAGACCTTGAGCACTGAAGCTTTCTTT.

This clone was counted ten times or more. The chain recombines TRBV6-2 or TRBV6-3 with TRBJ2-7; TRBD1 aligns across 7 bases. Germline loops: CDR1 MNHEY, CDR2 SVGEGT. The CDR3 sequence is 15 residues long. V shed 9 bases and J 1 base; nucleotides not matched to a gene: 12. The CDR3 sequence is CASREFGTVSYEQYF. CDR3 nucleotide sequence: TGTGCCAGTCGTGAATTCGGGACAGTATCCTACGAGCAGTACTTC.

This clone was seen at least ten times. The chain links TRBV7-9 to TRBJ1-2; D is undetermined. Germline assignment: CDR1 SEHNR and CDR2 FQNEAQ (reference sequence). This CDR3 has 14 residues. The V and J ends lost 8 bases and 3 bases respectively, with 16 bases between them. CDR3 bases: TGTGCCAGCTCCCCAAGGGCAGACCACTATGGCTACACCTTC. This sequence encodes CASSPRADHYGYTF.

Of note for this clone: The junction does not match germline at one end; this may be a read error. Other DNA sequences from this sample encode an identical CDR3 as well. The J gene is TRBJ1-6, the V gene TRBV7-9, with D possibly matching TRBD1 (5 bases). Per the germline V gene, CDR1 is SEHNR and CDR2 is FQNEAQ (reference sequence). The CDR3 consists of 15 residues. The CDR3 region is CASGPQGGHNSPLHF. The CDR3 region has the DNA TGTGCCAGCGGGCCTCAGGGAGGCCATAATTCGCCCCTCCACTTT.

This clone was seen repeatedly, ten times or more. V gene TRBV2 combines with J gene TRBJ2-1; perhaps D is TRBD1 or TRBD2 (8 bases each). V was pared by 8 bases and J by 13 bases, with 18 bases between. The CDR3 loop spans 12 amino acids. In germline, CDR1 is SNHLY, CDR2 FYNNEI. CDR3 protein: CASGQGGGYQFF. Written as DNA, the CDR3 is TGTGCCAGCGGACAGGGCGGGGGGTACCAGTTCTTC.

The rearrangement joins TRBV19 to TRBJ2-1; the match to TRBD2 covers 14 bases. V was pared by 4 bases and J by 9 bases, with 11 bases of the junction left unmatched. The CDR3 has 17 residues. Germline assignment: CDR1 LNHDA and CDR2 SQIVND (reference sequence). The DNA of the CDR3 is TGTGCCAGTAGTACCCGGGGACTAGCGGGAGTAGTGGCTGAGCAGTTCTTC. Its protein is CASSTRGLAGVVAEQFF.

The table lists this clone with many counts. The gene calls are TRBV27 and TRBJ2-1; no definite D call. This CDR3 spans 16 amino acids. Deletions cut 2 bases from V and 7 bases from J, with 18 bases between. From germline, CDR1 is MNHEY and CDR2 SMNVEV (reference sequence). The CDR3 loop reads CASSLDSAAVGNEQFF. The CDR3 coding sequence is TGTGCCAGCAGTTTAGACTCGGCAGCCGTGGGGAATGAGCAGTTCTTC.

This clone has a handful of counts. The chain combines TRBV7-8 with TRBJ2-5; the D is unclear. The V end lost 1 base, the J end lost 5 bases, and 20 bases lay between the germline ends. CDR3 length equals 17 residues. Germline CDR1 is SGHVS and CDR2 is FQNEAQ. Written as DNA, the CDR3 is TGTGCCAGCAGCTTAGAAGTTTTGCCAGGACCTCGGGAGACCCAGTACTTC. Amino acids: CASSLEVLPGPRETQYF.